One sample yielded the 30 T cell receptor beta chains listed below, sequenced in a study of cytomegalovirus exposure and HLA in healthy donors (dated by TCRdb to the late 2010s). Receptors were amplified or captured by the immunoSEQ multiplex PCR assay. For the multiplex PCR, a mixture combining 60 forward primers for TCR Vbeta segments and 13 reverse primers for TCR Jbeta segments was used. Imported from immuneACCESS, the table was reduced by TCRdb to in-frame sequences with V and J called. These copies leave out some clones; in studies compared against another copy, an unresolved V gene accounts for under half, and the cause of the remainder is not known. The sample records 85,000 to 100,000 clones, approximately 64% of which are singletons. Together, the top ten hold approximately 3% of the sample. Sequencing input: PBMCs. The receptors derive from a man aged 55 to 70 in good health and CMV-seronegative.

This clone was seen only a few times. The rearrangement uses TRBV6-6 and TRBJ1-2, with D possibly TRBD1 on 5 matching bases. Looked up from germline, CDR1 is MNHNY and CDR2 is SVGAGI (reference sequence). The CDR3 spans 15 residues. Trimming removed 5 bases from V and 4 bases from J, with 17 bases in between. CDR3 protein: CASSRKGTLPYGYTF. DNA of the CDR3: TGTGCCAGCAGTCGCAAAGGGACTCTACCCTATGGCTACACCTTC.

Remarks on this clone: Germline is not matched at one junction end, which may reflect a read error. The chain carries TRBV7-9 and TRBJ1-5; D is possibly TRBD1 (6 bases). The CDR3 loop spans 15 amino acids. The germline CDR1 and CDR2 sequences are SEHNR and FQNEAQ (reference sequence). In DNA form, the CDR3 reads TGTTCCAGCAGCCGGGCGGTGGGGGCCGGGCAGCCCCAGCATTTT. As protein: CSSSRAVGAGQPQHF.

The chain recombines TRBV19 with TRBJ2-3; 11 nucleotides line up with TRBD1. Germline loops: CDR1 LNHDA, CDR2 SQIVND (reference sequence). The CDR3 runs to 17 residues. V shed 5 bases and J 5 bases; nucleotides not matched to a gene: 12. The CDR3 nucleotides are TGTGCCAGTAGTGTAACGGGACAGGGGGTTTTTGGAGATACGCAGTATTTT. It encodes CASSVTGQGVFGDTQYF.

The chain joins TRBV6-4 to TRBJ1-1; 7 positions agree with TRBD1. This CDR3 is 14 amino acids long. V gave up 2 bases and J gave up 8 bases; unmatched junction bases: 8. Germline-derived CDR1 and CDR2 are MRHNA and SNTAGT. CDR3 loop: CASSDGDSTGEAFF. CDR3 nucleotide sequence: TGTGCCAGCAGTGACGGGGACAGCACAGGGGAAGCTTTCTTT.

A note on this clone: Other DNA sequences of this sample code for an identical CDR3. This chain connects TRBV7-6 to TRBJ2-1, with TRBD1 as a possible D gene (6 bases). Trimming cost V 2 bases and J 5 bases, with 19 bases left between them. Germline V gene data show CDR1 as SGHVS and CDR2 as FNYEAQ. The CDR3 contains 17 residues. The CDR3 DNA sequence: TGTGCCAGCAGCTTACCCATGTACAGGGAAGAACACAATGAGCAGTTCTTC. Translated, it gives CASSLPMYREEHNEQFF.

The rearrangement uses TRBV9 and TRBJ2-1; tentative D call: TRBD2 (6 bases). The CDR3 sequence is 13 residues long. CDR1 and CDR2 from the germline V gene are SGDLS and YYNGEE. V lost 3 bases and J lost 10, with 14 bases in between. CDR3 residues: CASSDMGGEEQFF. The CDR3 DNA reads TGTGCCAGCAGCGACATGGGAGGAGAAGAGCAGTTCTTC. Looking up the rest from reference TRBV9 and TRBJ2-1 gives the full variable domain: DSGVTQTPKHLITATGQRVTLRCSPRSGDLSVYWYQQSLDQGLQFLIQYYNGEERAKGNILERFSAQQFPDLHSELNLSSLELGDSALYFCASSDMGGEEQFFGPGTRLTVL.

The sample holds a few counts of this clone. V and J are TRBV5-1 and TRBJ2-1; TRBD1 is a possible D gene (6 bases). CDR3 size: 13 residues. V was pared by 7 bases and J by 8 bases, with 16 bases between. Germline CDR1 reads SGHRS; CDR2 reads YFSETQ. The CDR3 DNA reads as TGCGCCAGCCAACTACAGGGTTTGGATGAGCAGTTCTTC. Its protein is CASQLQGLDEQFF.

This rearrangement joins TRBV29-1 to TRBJ1-3; D not resolved. Germline V gives CDR1 SQVTM, CDR2 ANQGSEA. This CDR3 contains 14 residues. V was shortened by 4 bases and J by 4 bases, with 14 bases between the two germline ends. The CDR3 bases are TGCAGCGTTGTCGACGGGGAGGCCGGAAACACCATATATTTT. It codes for CSVVDGEAGNTIYF.

This clone was observed a few times. The chain carries TRBV2 and TRBJ2-3; D gene uncertain. In germline, CDR1 is SNHLY, CDR2 FYNNEI. Between the trimmed V and J ends, which lost 3 bases and 2 bases, there was a span of 9 bases. The CDR3 contains 14 residues. DNA of the CDR3: TGTGCCAGCAGTGATACACATAACACAGATACGCAGTATTTT. It codes for CASSDTHNTDTQYF.

The CDR3 spells CASSYRGEQFF. The CDR3 nucleotides are TGTGCCAGCAGTTATAGGGGGGAGCAGTTCTTC. This chain connects TRBV28 to TRBJ2-1; a possible D gene is TRBD1 (6 bases). Trimming took off 4 bases at V and 10 bases at J, with 8 bases between the two ends. Germline V CDR1 and CDR2: MDHEN, SYDVKM. There are 11 residues in the CDR3.

The chain links TRBV28 to TRBJ1-4; perhaps TRBD1 as D (6 bases). The CDR3 runs to 17 residues. CDR1 MDHEN and CDR2 SYDVKM come from the germline V gene. Trimming removed 2 bases from V and 4 bases from J, with 17 bases in between. CDR3 region: CASSLIFQGRDNEKLFF. DNA of the CDR3: TGTGCCAGCAGTTTAATTTTCCAGGGGCGAGATAATGAAAAACTGTTTTTT.

This chain connects TRBV7-9 to TRBJ1-6; possible D gene TRBD1, 5 bases. V was pared by 4 bases and J by 5 bases, with 12 bases between. Per the germline V gene, CDR1 is SEHNR and CDR2 is FQNEAQ (reference sequence). CDR3 length: 15 residues. CDR3 in DNA: TGTGCCAGCAGCTCGAGTCAGGGAAATAATTCACCCCTCCACTTT. It codes for CASSSSQGNNSPLHF.

The rearrangement links TRBV25-1 to TRBJ1-4, with D possibly being TRBD1 (6 bases). Trimming took 6 bases from V and 8 from J, leaving 10 bases between them. The CDR3 has 12 residues. Germline V gene lookup returns CDR1 MGHDK and CDR2 SYGVNS. CDR3 protein: CASRRGQEKLFF. CDR3 DNA sequence: TGTGCCAGCAGAAGGGGACAAGAAAAACTGTTTTTT.

V is TRBV4-2 and J is TRBJ1-2; D is uncertain. The CDR3 covers 14 residues. V lost 0 bases and J lost 7, with 12 bases in between. Germline CDR1 reads LGHNA; CDR2 reads YNFKEQ. The DNA for the CDR3 is TGTGCCAGCAGCCAAGACGGTACGATTCCTGGCTACACCTTC. The encoded protein is CASSQDGTIPGYTF.

The chain carries TRBV9 and TRBJ1-3; D is unresolved. Germline CDR1 SGDLS, CDR2 YYNGEE. The V end lost 0 bases, the J end lost 4 bases, and 11 bases lay between the germline ends. This CDR3 comprises 15 residues. CDR3 sequence: CASSVAGESGNTIYF. For the CDR3, the DNA is TGTGCCAGCAGCGTAGCTGGGGAGTCCGGAAACACCATATATTTT.

In DNA form, the CDR3 reads TGTGCCAGCAGTTTAAGATCATTAGGGACAGCTATGGCCCTGACCTATGGCTACACCTTC. Translating gives CASSLRSLGTAMALTYGYTF. The genes are TRBV27 and TRBJ1-2, with TRBD1 matching over 7 bases. Germline V gene sequence: CDR1 MNHEY, CDR2 SMNVEV (reference sequence). The junction had 22 bases not matched to a gene; V was cut back by 2 bases and J by 4 bases. This CDR3 has 20 residues.

This clone was counted a few times. This chain joins TRBV18 and TRBJ2-2; 7 bases are a match to TRBD1. V lost 2 bases to trimming and J lost 6 bases; unmatched junction nucleotides: 9. CDR1 KGHSH and CDR2 LQKENI come from the germline V gene. This CDR3 contains 16 residues. The CDR3 region is CASSPGQDIYAGELFF. CDR3 nucleotide sequence: TGTGCCAGCTCACCAGGACAGGATATTTACGCCGGGGAGCTGTTTTTT.

This CDR3 reads CASSLKTLIQETQYF. CDR3 in DNA: TGTGCCAGCAGCCTCAAGACTTTAATCCAAGAGACCCAGTACTTC. This sequence joins TRBV11-1 and TRBJ2-5, with D uncertain. Per the germline V gene, CDR1 is SGHAT and CDR2 is FQDESV (reference sequence). Trimming pared 5 bases from V and 1 base from J, leaving 14 bases between. The CDR3 covers 15 residues. Combining the CDR3 with reference TRBV11-1 and TRBJ2-5 gives the whole variable domain EAEVAQSPRYKITEKSQAVAFWCDPISGHATLYWYRQILGQGPELLVQFQDESVVDDSQLPKDRFSAERLKGVDSTLKIQPAELGDSAMYLCASSLKTLIQETQYFGPGTRLLVL.

This clone was counted between two and nine times. The rearrangement links TRBV6-4 to TRBJ2-5; maybe TRBD2 (5 bases). The CDR3 is made up of 18 amino acids. V dropped 7 bases and J dropped 2 bases, with 26 bases sitting between them. The germline gives CDR1 MRHNA, CDR2 SNTAGT. In nucleotides, the CDR3 is TGTGCCAGCACTCTGACACCACCGGGCCCCCGGGGTCAAGAGACCCAGTACTTC. Residues: CASTLTPPGPRGQETQYF.

The rearrangement links TRBV11-2 to TRBJ2-7, with TRBD1 identical over 10 bases. The junction had 11 bases not matched to a gene; V was cut back by 4 bases and J by 5 bases. CDR3 length: 16 amino acids. The V gene's germline CDR1 is SGHAT and CDR2 FQNNGV. CDR3 nucleotide sequence: TGTGCCAGCAGCTCCCTAAAAGGAGACAGGGGGCACGAGCAGTACTTC. It yields the protein CASSSLKGDRGHEQYF.

V and J are TRBV5-1 and TRBJ2-5, with 10 nucleotides matching TRBD1. Germline V gene sequence: CDR1 SGHRS, CDR2 YFSETQ. This CDR3 comprises 18 residues. Unmatched junction bases numbered 18, after V lost 5 bases and J lost 5 bases. The CDR3 coding sequence is TGCGCCAGCAGTTTCGCCCTCTATGGACAGGGGGTGGGGGAGACCCAGTACTTC. It specifies CASSFALYGQGVGETQYF. Looking up the rest from reference TRBV5-1 and TRBJ2-5 gives the full variable domain: KAGVTQTPRYLIKTRGQQVTLSCSPISGHRSVSWYQQTPGQGLQFLFEYFSETQRNKGNFPGRFSGRQFSNSRSEMNVSTLELGDSALYLCASSFALYGQGVGETQYFGPGTRLLVL.

This clone was recorded only once. The chain combines TRBV11-1 with TRBJ1-1; no firm D call. The CDR3 spans 14 residues. Germline V gene lookup returns CDR1 SGHAT and CDR2 FQDESV (reference sequence). The V and J ends lost 7 bases and 3 bases respectively, with 15 bases between them. The chain's CDR3 is CASTHTEGDTEAFF. In nucleotides, the CDR3 is TGTGCCAGCACCCATACGGAGGGCGACACTGAAGCTTTCTTT. The complete variable domain, with remaining parts taken from reference TRBV11-1 and TRBJ1-1, reads EAEVAQSPRYKITEKSQAVAFWCDPISGHATLYWYRQILGQGPELLVQFQDESVVDDSQLPKDRFSAERLKGVDSTLKIQPAELGDSAMYLCASTHTEGDTEAFFGQGTRLTVV.

The J gene is TRBJ2-2, the V gene TRBV6-5; 9 bases agree with TRBD2. CDR3 length: 16 residues. The V gene end was trimmed by 3 bases and the J gene end by 2 bases; junction bases not matched to a gene: 4. Germline values: CDR1 MNHEY, CDR2 SVGAGI. The CDR3 loop reads CASSYRTSANTGELFF. CDR3 sequence (DNA): TGTGCCAGCAGTTATAGGACTAGCGCTAACACCGGGGAGCTGTTTTTT.

The chain has TRBV6-6 and TRBJ1-1; possible D gene TRBD1, 6 bases. Germline V CDR1 and CDR2: MNHNY, SVGAGI (reference sequence). This CDR3 contains 13 residues. Trimming cost V 4 bases and J 1 base, with 7 bases left between them. The CDR3 region is CASSSQGNTEAFF. CDR3 nucleotide sequence: TGTGCCAGCAGTTCACAGGGGAACACTGAAGCTTTCTTT.

This clone was detected a few times. The genes are TRBV6-1 and TRBJ2-5; no firm D call. This CDR3 comprises 13 residues. Germline V gene data show CDR1 as MNHNS and CDR2 as SASEGT. Trimming removed 7 bases at V and 7 bases at J, with 16 bases between. CDR3 sequence: CASIPGGVGTQYF. In nucleotides, the CDR3 is TGTGCCAGCATTCCCGGTGGAGTCGGGACCCAGTACTTC.

J is TRBJ2-6 and V is TRBV9; D is ambiguous. Trimming took off 4 bases at V and 0 bases at J, with 11 bases between the two ends. Germline V gives CDR1 SGDLS, CDR2 YYNGEE. The CDR3 spans 16 residues. Written as DNA, the CDR3 is TGTGCCAGCAGCCTAATACGGTCCTCTGGGGCCAACGTCCTGACTTTC. Translation: CASSLIRSSGANVLTF.

This clone appeared a few times. This rearrangement joins TRBV6-6 to TRBJ2-3; no firm D call. Germline CDR1 and CDR2: MNHNY and SVGAGI (reference sequence). V lost 3 bases, J lost 2 bases, and 15 bases lay in between. CDR3 length: 16 residues. The CDR3 reads CASSYLAGSPTDTQYF. CDR3 in DNA: TGTGCCAGCAGTTATTTGGCAGGCTCCCCCACAGATACGCAGTATTTT.

This clone has only one observation. This chain uses TRBV6-1 with TRBJ1-5; no clear D gene. The CDR3 runs 14 residues. Trimming took 4 bases from V and 5 from J, leaving 12 bases between them. The germline V gene encodes CDR1 MNHNS and CDR2 SASEGT. The CDR3 protein is CASSGTGSYQPQHF. The DNA for the CDR3 is TGTGCCAGCAGTGGAACTGGTTCGTATCAGCCCCAGCATTTT.

In its sample, this clone was seen a few times. The chain recombines TRBV11-1 with TRBJ2-1, with D hard to call. The V end lost 4 bases, the J end lost 4 bases, and 8 bases lay between the germline ends. CDR3 length: 13 amino acids. CDR1 is SGHAT and CDR2 is FQDESV in the germline V gene (reference sequence). As DNA, the CDR3 is TGTGCCAGCAGCTCTGAGATGTACAATGAGCAGTTCTTC. Encoded protein: CASSSEMYNEQFF.

V and J are TRBV30 and TRBJ1-1, with D unclear. V lost 3 bases and J 0 bases, leaving 8 bases between the germline ends. The CDR3 has 13 amino acids. The V gene's germline CDR1 is GTSNPN and CDR2 SVGIG (reference sequence). The CDR3 protein is CAWRSGVNTEAFF. The CDR3 nucleotides read TGTGCCTGGAGGTCGGGAGTGAACACTGAAGCTTTCTTT.